This T cell receptor (beta chain) was captured in a study of response to subunit inactivated influenza vaccine. TCRdb recomputed calls from the RT-PCR reads with MiXCR, one row per CDR3 protein. The repertoire includes about 800,000 distinct CDR3 sequences, around 20% of them detected once, and 9.5% to 13% sits in the top ten. This CDR3 has 15 amino acids. Germline V lookup: CDR1 SGDLS, CDR2 YYNGEE. The ends were cut back, 0 bases at V and 3 bases at J, with 10 bases in the middle. The J gene is TRBJ2-1, the V gene TRBV9; no firm D call. This specimen consisted of PBMCs from blood, obtained 5 days after vaccination. The clonotype originates from a man in his fifties who received an inactivated influenza vaccine. The CDR3 coding sequence is TGTGCCAGCAGCGTAGATCAGGAGATCTACAATGAGCAGTTCTTC. Its protein product is CASSVDQEIYNEQFF.